The present T cell receptor (beta chain) was sequenced within a study of blood T cell repertoires in COVID-19. The table came from immunoSEQ multiplex PCR; TCRdb's copy has only in-frame clones and leaves some out. The repertoire holds fewer than 250,000 clones, about 88% seen once, with approximately 23% in the top ten. The sample consisted of PBMCs or T cells enriched from blood (not recorded which). The receptor was isolated from a woman aged 40 to 55 in a cohort exposed to, infected with or recovered from COVID-19 (not recorded which).

The CDR3 protein is CASSPEGLEKLFF. CDR3 nucleotide sequence: TGTGCCAGCAGCCCCGAAGGACTTGAAAAACTGTTTTTT. V gene TRBV27 combines with J gene TRBJ1-4; D remains unclear. The CDR3 is 13 residues long. Trimming pared 6 bases from V and 7 bases from J, leaving 12 bases between. Germline CDR1 reads MNHEY; CDR2 reads SMNVEV (reference sequence).